This TCR beta chain was recovered during a study of regulatory T cells in long-lasting Graves disease. The study, taken as a whole, reports: Persistent disease favored TRBV28, TRBJ1-2 and TRBJ2-5.

The CDR3 has 15 amino acids. Trimming took off 6 bases at V and 0 bases at J, with 13 bases between the two ends. Germline CDR1 reads KGHSH; CDR2 reads LQKENI. Construction of TCR beta libraries relied on iRepertoire HTBI primers and on Arm-PCR targeting CDR3 regions. A single record per CDR3 protein comes from TCRdb applying MiXCR to the multiplex PCR reads. The sample records some 250,000 distinct CDR3 sequences, approximately 16% being singletons. Time point denoted: newly diagnosed GD, antithyroid drugs for less than 3 months. TCR sequences were obtained from RNA taken from PBMCs. American Thyroid Association guidelines defined how Graves' disease was diagnosed. The source of the patients was an endocrinology department in Xi'an, China. This clonotype was recorded many times. Its antigen is unidentified.

The sequence derives from a female donor with Graves disease. This chain joins TRBV18 and TRBJ2-3, with D possibly TRBD2 on 6 matching bases. The material sequenced was peripheral blood mononuclear cells (PBMCs), taken at new diagnosis, from a patient treated with antithyroid drugs. The DNA of the CDR3 is TGTGCCAGCTCTCGTAGCGGCTTTAGCACAGATACGCAGTATTTT. Amino acids: CASSRSGFSTDTQYF.